This TCR beta chain was sequenced for a study of blood T cell repertoires in COVID-19. Study context: Samples taken during acute and convalescent COVID-19 were collected in the United States, Italy and Spain. The analysed material was cDNA or gDNA that came from T cells, B-cell-depleted T cells, or PBMCs.

Authors' data handling: Nucleated cell counts were estimated from reference gene primer amplification. Sequenced by immunoSEQ multiplex PCR; TCRdb stores in-frame clones only, minus some. V and J calls and clone size are those listed in that table; D and trimming were worked out from the DNA. In the table there are 150,000 to 170,000 clones, roughly 71% of which are singletons. With respect to this clone: Other nucleotide sequences from this sample produce the same CDR3.

CDR1 and CDR2 from the germline V gene are SGDLS and YYNGEE. The CDR3 runs to 15 residues. Germline trimming cut 4 bases from V and 3 bases from J; bases unmatched to any gene: 5. This receptor was taken from a woman older than 75 with acute or convalescent COVID-19. The material sequenced was peripheral blood. The V and J genes are TRBV9 and TRBJ2-7; TRBD2 matches at 12 bases. The CDR3 nucleotides read TGTGCCAGCAGCCCAGGACTAGCGGGGAACTACGAGCAGTACTTC. It specifies CASSPGLAGNYEQYF.